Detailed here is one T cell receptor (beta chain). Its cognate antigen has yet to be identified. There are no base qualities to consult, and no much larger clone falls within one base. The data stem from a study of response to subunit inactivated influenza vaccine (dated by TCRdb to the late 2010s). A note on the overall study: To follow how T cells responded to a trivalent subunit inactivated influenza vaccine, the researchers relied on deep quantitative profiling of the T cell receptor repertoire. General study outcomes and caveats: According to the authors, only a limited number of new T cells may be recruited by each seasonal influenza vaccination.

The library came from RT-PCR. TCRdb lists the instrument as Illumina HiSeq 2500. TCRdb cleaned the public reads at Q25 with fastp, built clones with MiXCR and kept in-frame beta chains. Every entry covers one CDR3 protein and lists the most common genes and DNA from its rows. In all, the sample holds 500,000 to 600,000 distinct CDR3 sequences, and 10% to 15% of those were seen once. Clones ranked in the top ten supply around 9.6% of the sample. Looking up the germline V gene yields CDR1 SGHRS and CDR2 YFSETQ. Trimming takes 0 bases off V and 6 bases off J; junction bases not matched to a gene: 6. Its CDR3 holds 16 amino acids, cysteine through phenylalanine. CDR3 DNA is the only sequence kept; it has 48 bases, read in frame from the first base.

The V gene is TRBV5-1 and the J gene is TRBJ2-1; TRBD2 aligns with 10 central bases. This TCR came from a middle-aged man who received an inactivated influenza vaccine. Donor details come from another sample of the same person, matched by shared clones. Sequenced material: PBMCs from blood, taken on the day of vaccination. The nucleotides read TGCGCCAGCAGCTTGGATTTGAGCGGGAGGGCCAATGAGCAGTTCTTC. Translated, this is CASSLDLSGRANEQFF.